These 27 T cell receptor beta chains were all obtained from the same sample, sequenced in a study of T cell responses to AZD1222 COVID-19 vaccine (dated by TCRdb to about 2021). The sample's time point label is to be understood as: about 28 days (+/-7) after the second vaccine dose. Libraries were built with the immunoSEQ multiplex PCR assay. The source is immuneACCESS, and TCRdb retained only in-frame sequences with V and J called. Part of the clones is not carried over; for the studies checked, unresolved V genes explain less than half of this, and the remainder is unexplained. In all, the sample holds 160,000 or so clones, and 90% to 95% of those were seen once. The ten top clones hold approximately 4.8% of the sample. Sample: peripheral blood, taken 28 days after the second AZD1222 dose. The receptors were sampled from an adult who received the AZD1222 COVID-19 vaccine.

The table lists this clone with a count of one. The rearrangement joins TRBV6-6 to TRBJ1-4; D is ambiguous. The germline V gene has CDR1 MNHNY and CDR2 SVGAGI (reference sequence). V gave up 6 bases and J gave up 4 bases, with 6 bases separating them. This CDR3 spans 12 amino acids. CDR3 region: CASRGSNEKLFF. The CDR3 nucleotides read TGTGCCAGCAGGGGGAGTAATGAAAAACTGTTTTTT.

The chain joins TRBV19 to TRBJ1-5, with a possible D match to TRBD1 (5 bases). This CDR3 spans 15 amino acids. The germline CDR1 and CDR2 sequences are LNHDA and SQIVND (reference sequence). Between the trimmed V and J ends, which lost 5 bases and 0 bases, there was a span of 11 bases. The CDR3: CASSLARASNQPQHF. The CDR3, as DNA: TGTGCCAGTAGTCTGGCCAGGGCTAGCAATCAGCCCCAGCATTTT.

This chain links TRBV2 with TRBJ1-5, with TRBD1 as a possible D gene (6 bases). V was shortened by 6 bases and J by 4 bases, with 16 bases between the two germline ends. Germline values: CDR1 SNHLY, CDR2 FYNNEI. The CDR3 totals 15 residues. CDR3 in amino acids: CASRSDSAPNQPQHF. DNA of the CDR3: TGTGCCAGCAGATCGGACAGTGCCCCTAATCAGCCCCAGCATTTT.

This chain joins TRBV18 and TRBJ1-1; 7 bases line up with TRBD1. The germline CDR1 and CDR2 sequences are KGHSH and LQKENI. The V gene end was trimmed by 6 bases and the J gene end by 1 base; junction bases not matched to a gene: 8. The CDR3 has 15 residues. CDR3 nucleotides: TGTGCCAGCTCGCGAGAGGGGACAGAGAACACTGAAGCTTTCTTT. Protein: CASSREGTENTEAFF.

About this clone: The sample has other DNA sequences that encode this CDR3 too. The gene calls are TRBV19 and TRBJ1-5, with D uncertain. The CDR3 has 13 residues. The V gene's germline CDR1 is LNHDA and CDR2 SQIVND (reference sequence). The ends were cut back, 5 bases at V and 0 bases at J, with 5 bases in the middle. As DNA, the CDR3 is TGTGCCAGTAGTCTGAATAGCAATCAGCCCCAGCATTTT. Translating it yields CASSLNSNQPQHF.

CDR3 DNA sequence: TGCGCCAGCAGCTTGGGTGGGCAGAGCACAGATACGCAGTATTTT. Translating it yields CASSLGGQSTDTQYF. The chain links TRBV5-1 to TRBJ2-3; D is undetermined. V was cut by 0 bases and J by 0 bases, with 8 bases left in between. The CDR3 has 15 residues. Germline assignment: CDR1 SGHRS and CDR2 YFSETQ.

The V call is TRBV5-1, the J call TRBJ1-2; D is possibly TRBD1 (5 bases). The CDR3 consists of 14 residues. V was trimmed by 2 bases and J by 7 bases, leaving 15 bases between them. The V gene's germline CDR1 is SGHRS and CDR2 YFSETQ. This chain's CDR3 is CASSFEQASGGYTF. The DNA for the CDR3 is TGCGCCAGCAGCTTCGAACAGGCCTCGGGTGGCTACACCTTC.

J is TRBJ2-2 and V is TRBV19, with D perhaps matching TRBD1 (5 bases). Trimming pared 3 bases from V and 1 base from J, leaving 9 bases between. CDR3 length: 15 residues. Per germline, CDR1 LNHDA and CDR2 SQIVND (reference sequence). Written as DNA, the CDR3 is TGTGCCAGTAGTATCATACAGGTGAACACCGGGGAGCTGTTTTTT. Translating gives CASSIIQVNTGELFF.

The V call is TRBV21-1, the J call TRBJ2-3; the D call of TRBD1 is as the table states it, not checked on the DNA. TRBV21-1 constitutes a pseudogene. The CDR3 runs 17 residues. The CDR3 is CASTSTGGYPSTDTQYF. CDR3 nucleotides: TGTGCCAGCACCTCGACAGGCGGCTATCCTAGCACAGATACGCAGTATTTT.

The gene calls are TRBV27 and TRBJ1-1; D is ambiguous. V was pared by 2 bases and J by 3 bases, with 13 bases between. Germline V lookup: CDR1 MNHEY, CDR2 SMNVEV (reference sequence). The CDR3 extends over 15 amino acids. The CDR3 loop is CASSLGRALDTEAFF. CDR3 DNA sequence: TGTGCCAGCAGTTTAGGGCGGGCTTTAGACACTGAAGCTTTCTTT.

This chain links TRBV3-1 (or the pseudogene TRBV3-2) with TRBJ2-5; D may be TRBD2 (6 bases). Trimming left V 5 bases short and J 7 bases short, with 17 bases between. There are 14 residues in the CDR3. The V gene's germline CDR1 is LGHDT and CDR2 YNNKEL (reference sequence). The CDR3 sequence: CASSIGTGGGTQYF. DNA for the CDR3: TGTGCCAGCAGCATCGGGACCGGGGGTGGGACCCAGTACTTC.

The chain is built from TRBV27 and TRBJ2-3; 7 positions match TRBD2. Germline lookup yields CDR1 MNHEY and CDR2 SMNVEV (reference sequence). The CDR3 contains 16 residues. The J segment lost 4 bases and the V segment lost 2 bases, leaving 9 bases of the junction unmatched. For the CDR3, the DNA is TGTGCCAGCAGTTTAAGGGTGGGAGGGCCGCCAGATACGCAGTATTTT. Translation gives CASSLRVGGPPDTQYF.

This clone was picked up one time. The chain is built from TRBV27 and TRBJ2-1; perhaps TRBD2 as D (6 bases). From germline, CDR1 is MNHEY and CDR2 SMNVEV (reference sequence). This CDR3 has 16 amino acids. V was shortened by 6 bases and J by 2 bases, with 17 bases between the two germline ends. The CDR3 region has the DNA TGTGCCAGCAGGGAACTTAGCGGACCCGCCTACAATGAGCAGTTCTTC. Protein product: CASRELSGPAYNEQFF.

This chain uses TRBV3-1 (or the pseudogene TRBV3-2) with TRBJ2-5; TRBD2 aligns across 15 bases. Germline values: CDR1 LGHDT, CDR2 YNNKEL (reference sequence). This CDR3 region has 17 residues. J gave up 7 bases and V 1 base, and 7 bases lay outside the gene matches. CDR3 DNA: TGTGCCAGCAGCCAAGGAACCCCGGGACTAGCGGGAGGGACCCAGTACTTC. It encodes CASSQGTPGLAGGTQYF.

The V call is TRBV18, the J call TRBJ2-7, with TRBD1 identical over 10 bases. The V gene's germline CDR1 is KGHSH and CDR2 LQKENI. The ends lost 5 bases at V and 7 bases at J; junction bases unmatched: 5. The CDR3 has 13 residues. The CDR3 is CASSFGTGVEQYF. For the CDR3, the DNA is TGTGCCAGCTCATTCGGGACAGGGGTAGAGCAGTACTTC.

The gene calls are TRBV11-2 and TRBJ1-1, with D possibly TRBD1 on 6 matching bases. CDR3 size: 17 residues. The germline gives CDR1 SGHAT, CDR2 FQNNGV. Trimming removed 5 bases from V and 4 bases from J, with 23 bases in between. The CDR3 protein is CASSPLTGRALGTEAFF. The DNA of the CDR3 is TGTGCCAGCAGCCCTCTAACAGGGAGGGCACTGGGCACTGAAGCTTTCTTT. The full variable domain, with the rest looked up from reference TRBV11-2 and TRBJ1-1, is EAGVAQSPRYKIIEKRQSVAFWCNPISGHATLYWYQQILGQGPKLLIQFQNNGVVDDSQLPKDRFSAERLKGVDSTLKIQPAKLEDSAVYLCASSPLTGRALGTEAFFGQGTRLTVV.

This rearrangement joins TRBV5-4 to TRBJ2-1, with D perhaps matching TRBD1 (5 bases). CDR1 is SGHNT and CDR2 is YYREEE in the germline V gene (reference sequence). CDR3 size: 13 residues. V was cut by 2 bases and J by 6 bases, with 9 bases left in between. The CDR3 DNA reads as TGTGCCAGCAGCTTCGGACATGTCAATGAGCAGTTCTTC. It codes for CASSFGHVNEQFF.

This clone has only one observation. This chain uses TRBV7-9 with TRBJ2-1; 9 bases fit TRBD2. The germline V gene encodes CDR1 SEHNR and CDR2 FQNEAQ (reference sequence). The V and J ends lost 3 bases and 14 bases, in that order; junction bases with no gene match: 17. The CDR3 is 16 amino acids. The CDR3, as DNA: TGTGCCAGCAGCTTCTACGGCGGGAGGGGCGGCTCATCGAAGTTCTTC. Translating it yields CASSFYGGRGGSSKFF.

The rearrangement joins TRBV4-3 to TRBJ1-1, with 9 bases fitting TRBD1. The V and J ends lost 0 bases and 10 bases, in that order; junction bases with no gene match: 3. This CDR3 is 13 amino acids long. Germline V gene data show CDR1 as LGHNA and CDR2 as YSLEER. CDR3 sequence reads: CASSQESGQGAFF. CDR3 coding DNA: TGCGCCAGCAGCCAAGAGTCGGGACAGGGAGCTTTCTTT.

The chain carries TRBV28 and TRBJ1-5; tentatively, D is TRBD1 (5 bases). CDR1 MDHEN and CDR2 SYDVKM come from the germline V gene. Trimming removed 1 base from V and 2 bases from J, with 9 bases in between. The CDR3 consists of 15 residues. The CDR3 spells CASSLSGQRNQPQHF. The DNA for the CDR3 is TGTGCCAGCAGTTTATCTGGACAACGCAATCAGCCCCAGCATTTT.

The rearrangement uses TRBV11-2 and TRBJ2-3, with TRBD2 as a possible D gene (5 bases). The CDR3 contains 15 residues. The germline CDR1 and CDR2 sequences are SGHAT and FQNNGV. The V end was cut by 0 bases, the J end by 6 bases, with 13 bases between. CDR3 amino acids: CASSLDQLVGDTQYF. The CDR3 region has the DNA TGTGCCAGCAGCTTAGATCAACTAGTTGGGGATACGCAGTATTTT.

The rearrangement joins TRBV12-3 or TRBV12-4 to TRBJ2-3; TRBD2 matches 7 bases. This CDR3 has 13 residues. V was clipped by 7 bases and J by 5 bases; unmatched bases: 6. CDR3 amino acids: CASTPGRGDTQYF. CDR3 bases: TGTGCCAGCACCCCGGGGAGGGGAGATACGCAGTATTTT.

The chain employs TRBV6-5 and TRBJ2-3, with D unresolved. This CDR3 is built from 13 residues. From germline, CDR1 is MNHEY and CDR2 SVGAGI. V gave up 8 bases and J gave up 2 bases, with 11 bases separating them. CDR3 nucleotide sequence: TGTGCCAGCTCACAAGCGTACACAGATACGCAGTATTTT. Its protein product is CASSQAYTDTQYF.

This clone was picked up a small number of times. The chain employs TRBV3-1 (or the pseudogene TRBV3-2) and TRBJ2-7; 7 nucleotides agree with TRBD1. CDR3 length: 13 residues. V shed 2 bases and J 4 bases; nucleotides not matched to a gene: 2. Looked up from germline, CDR1 is LGHDT and CDR2 is YNNKEL (reference sequence). CDR3 sequence reads: CASSQLQGYEQYF. The CDR3 nucleotides read TGTGCCAGCAGCCAACTACAGGGGTACGAGCAGTACTTC.

The chain carries TRBV6-6 and TRBJ1-4; D is unclear. Germline loops: CDR1 MNHNY, CDR2 SVGAGI (reference sequence). V shed 6 bases and J shed 8 bases, with 13 bases lying between them. The CDR3 runs to 13 residues. CDR3 residues: CASSLDWKEKLFF. DNA for the CDR3: TGTGCCAGCAGCCTAGACTGGAAGGAAAAACTGTTTTTT.

V gene TRBV9 combines with J gene TRBJ2-2; TRBD1 is a possible D gene (6 bases). CDR1 and CDR2 from the germline V gene are SGDLS and YYNGEE. This CDR3 comprises 14 residues. Trimming took 0 bases from V and 4 from J, leaving 7 bases between them. CDR3 amino acids: CASSVGQATGELFF. CDR3 bases: TGTGCCAGCAGCGTAGGACAGGCCACCGGGGAGCTGTTTTTT.

The gene calls are TRBV19 and TRBJ2-1; D might be TRBD2 (6 bases). This CDR3 spans 14 amino acids. Deletions cut 1 base from V and 6 bases from J, with 10 bases between. Germline CDR1 and CDR2: LNHDA and SQIVND (reference sequence). CDR3 coding DNA: TGTGCCAGTAGTATAGGCGGGAATGGCAATGAGCAGTTCTTC. Its protein product is CASSIGGNGNEQFF.